The T cell receptor beta chain under discussion was sequenced for a study of metastatic and nonmetastatic thyroid tumors. Turning to the study itself: The comparison covered peripheral blood and tumor or nodule tissue in malignant and benign thyroid patients.

This CDR3 region has 14 residues. V lost 4 bases to trimming and J lost 5 bases, with 16 bases between them. From germline, CDR1 is DFQATT and CDR2 SNEGSKA (reference sequence). TCRdb used MiXCR to call clones anew from the PCR reads. Here the sample spans tens of thousands of clones, approximately 15% being singletons. Ten or more counts support this clone. Treatment of any kind had been given to no patient before thyroid surgery. Sequenced input: blood. This clonotype was obtained from a male donor with papillary thyroid cancer or a benign thyroid nodule (not recorded which). Some clones in this sample may be carry-over from other donors' samples. The genes are TRBV20-1 and TRBJ2-3; D unresolved. The CDR3 here is CSAIHVVAGDTQYF. CDR3 coding DNA: TGCAGTGCTATCCATGTTGTGGCCGGAGATACGCAGTATTTT.